These T cell receptor beta chains were read from a single sample in a study of blood T cell repertoires in COVID-19. Profiling relied on immunoSEQ multiplex PCR, and the TCRdb table lists in-frame clones only, not all of them. The sample contains about 170,000 clones, approximately 84% of which appear only once. The material sequenced was peripheral blood. Source of these receptors: a man in his 70s with active or convalescent COVID-19. CDR3s include the opening cysteine and the closing phenylalanine or tryptophan. D genes are given only for firm matches. Only some rows state a clone size, as once, few, many or a class for expanded clones.

V: TRBV28; D: TRBD2; size: -; J: TRBJ2-1; DNA: TGTGCCAGCACCCCCCGCGGGGGGGACGAGCAGTTCTTC; CDR3: CASTPRGGDEQFF
V: TRBV6-6; D: -; size: -; J: TRBJ1-2; DNA: TGTGCCAGCAGCGATGGACAGCGGGGACACACCTTC; CDR3: CASSDGQRGHTF
V: TRBV3-1/TRBV3-2; D: -; size: few; J: TRBJ2-2; DNA: TGTGCCAGCAGCCAAGTTGAGTGGGAGCTGTTTTTT; CDR3: CASSQVEWELFF
V: TRBV5-1; D: -; size: -; J: TRBJ2-5; DNA: TGCGCCAGCAGCTTGTCCCGGGAGTGGGGGGAGACCCAGTACTTC; CDR3: CASSLSREWGETQYF
V: TRBV7-8; D: TRBD1; size: -; J: TRBJ1-2; DNA: TGTGCCAGCAGCCAAACAGGGGACAGGGAAGATGGCTACACCTTC; CDR3: CASSQTGDREDGYTF
V: TRBV18; D: TRBD1; size: -; J: TRBJ1-2; DNA: TGTGCCAGCTCTCGACAGGGGGCGACTGGAGATGGCTACACCTTC; CDR3: CASSRQGATGDGYTF
V: TRBV4-3; D: TRBD1; size: -; J: TRBJ1-2; DNA: TGCGCCAGCAGGCGAACCCGAATGGGGCAGGGGGCGGACTATGGCTACACCTTC; CDR3: CASRRTRMGQGADYGYTF
V: TRBV15; D: TRBD2; size: -; J: TRBJ2-1; DNA: TGTGCCACCAGCGGCAGGACTAGCGGGATCAATGAGCAGTTCTTC; CDR3: CATSGRTSGINEQFF
V: TRBV5-5; D: TRBD2; size: -; J: TRBJ2-7; DNA: TGTGCCAGCAGCTTGATTCTAGCGGGAGCTCTCTCCTACGAGCAGTACTTC; CDR3: CASSLILAGALSYEQYF
V: TRBV12-3/TRBV12-4; D: -; size: -; J: TRBJ2-1; DNA: TGTGCCAGCAGCAGACAGTACAATGAGCAGTTCTTC; CDR3: CASSRQYNEQFF
V: TRBV28; D: -; size: -; J: TRBJ2-7; DNA: TGTGCCAGCAGATTACAAACAGTTTCCGAGCAGTACTTC; CDR3: CASRLQTVSEQYF